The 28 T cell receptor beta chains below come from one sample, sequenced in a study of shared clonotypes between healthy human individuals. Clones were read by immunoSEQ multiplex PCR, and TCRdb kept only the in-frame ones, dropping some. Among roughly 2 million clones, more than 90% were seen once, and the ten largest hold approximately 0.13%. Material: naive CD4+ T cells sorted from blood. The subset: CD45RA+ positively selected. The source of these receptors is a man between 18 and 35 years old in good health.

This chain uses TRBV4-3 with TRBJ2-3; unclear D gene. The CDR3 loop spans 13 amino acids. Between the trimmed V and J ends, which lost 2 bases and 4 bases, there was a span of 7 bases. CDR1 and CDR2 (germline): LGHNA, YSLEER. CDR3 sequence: CASSQLMPDTQYF. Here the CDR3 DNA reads TGCGCCAGCAGCCAATTAATGCCAGATACGCAGTATTTT.

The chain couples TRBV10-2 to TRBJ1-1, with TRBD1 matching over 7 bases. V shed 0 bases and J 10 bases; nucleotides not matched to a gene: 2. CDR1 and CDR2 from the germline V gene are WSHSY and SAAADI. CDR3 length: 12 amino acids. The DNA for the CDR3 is TGCGCCAGCAGTGAGTCGGACAGGAGAGCTTTCTTT. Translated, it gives CASSESDRRAFF.

CDR3 nucleotides: TGTGCCAGCAGCGTAGAACTGGGGAACACTGAAGCTTTCTTT. Its translation: CASSVELGNTEAFF. The V gene is TRBV9, the J gene TRBJ1-1; D ambiguous. This CDR3 contains 14 residues. Germline lookup yields CDR1 SGDLS and CDR2 YYNGEE. Trimming removed 0 bases at V and 1 base at J, with 7 bases between.

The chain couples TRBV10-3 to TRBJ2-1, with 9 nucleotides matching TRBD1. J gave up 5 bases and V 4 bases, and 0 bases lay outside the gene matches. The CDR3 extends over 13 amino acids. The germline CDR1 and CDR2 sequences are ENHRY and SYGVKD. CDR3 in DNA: TGTGCCATCAGTGGGGACAGGGACAATGAGCAGTTCTTC. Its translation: CAISGDRDNEQFF.

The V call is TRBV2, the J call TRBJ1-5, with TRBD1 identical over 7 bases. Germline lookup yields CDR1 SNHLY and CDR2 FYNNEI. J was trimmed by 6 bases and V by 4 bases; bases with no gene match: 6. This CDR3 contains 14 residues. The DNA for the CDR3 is TGTGCCAGCAGTGCCAGACAGGGCGCTCAGCCCCAGCATTTT. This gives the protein CASSARQGAQPQHF.

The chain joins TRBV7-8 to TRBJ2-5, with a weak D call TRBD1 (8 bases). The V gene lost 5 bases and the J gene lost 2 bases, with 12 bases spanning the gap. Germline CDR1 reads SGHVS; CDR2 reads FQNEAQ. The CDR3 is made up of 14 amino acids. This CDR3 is CASSGRDRQETQYF. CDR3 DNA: TGTGCCAGCAGCGGGAGGGACAGGCAAGAGACCCAGTACTTC.

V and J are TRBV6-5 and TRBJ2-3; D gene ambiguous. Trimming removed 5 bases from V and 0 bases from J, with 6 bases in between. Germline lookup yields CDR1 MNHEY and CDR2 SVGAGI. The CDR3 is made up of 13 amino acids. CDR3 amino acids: CASSAPSTDTQYF. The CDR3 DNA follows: TGTGCCAGCAGTGCCCCTAGCACAGATACGCAGTATTTT.

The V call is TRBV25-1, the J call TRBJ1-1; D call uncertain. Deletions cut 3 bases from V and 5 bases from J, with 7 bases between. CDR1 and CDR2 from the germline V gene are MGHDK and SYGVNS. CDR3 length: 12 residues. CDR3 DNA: TGTGCCAGCAGTGACGTACTGACTGAAGCTTTCTTT. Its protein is CASSDVLTEAFF.

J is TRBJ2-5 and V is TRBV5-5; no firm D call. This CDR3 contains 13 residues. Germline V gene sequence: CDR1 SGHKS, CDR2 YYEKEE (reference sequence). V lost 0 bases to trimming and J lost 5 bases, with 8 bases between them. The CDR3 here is CASSLVVRETQYF. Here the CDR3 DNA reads TGTGCCAGCAGCTTGGTAGTCAGGGAGACCCAGTACTTC. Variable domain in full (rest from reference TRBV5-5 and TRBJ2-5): DAGVTQSPTHLIKTRGQQVTLRCSPISGHKSVSWYQQVLGQGPQFIFQYYEKEERGRGNFPDRFSARQFPNYSSELNVNALLLGDSALYLCASSLVVRETQYFGPGTRLLVL.

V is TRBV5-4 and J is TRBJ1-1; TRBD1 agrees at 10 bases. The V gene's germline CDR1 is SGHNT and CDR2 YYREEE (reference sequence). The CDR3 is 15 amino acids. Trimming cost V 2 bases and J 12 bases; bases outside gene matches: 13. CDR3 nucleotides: TGTGCCAGCAGCTTCCGGGACAGGGGCCTCCAGCAGCCTTTCTTT. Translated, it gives CASSFRDRGLQQPFF.

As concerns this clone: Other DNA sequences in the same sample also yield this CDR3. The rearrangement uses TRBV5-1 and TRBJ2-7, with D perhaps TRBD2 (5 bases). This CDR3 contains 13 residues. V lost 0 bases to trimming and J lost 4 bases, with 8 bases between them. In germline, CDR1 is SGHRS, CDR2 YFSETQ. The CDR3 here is CASSLGEPYEQYF. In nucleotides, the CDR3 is TGCGCCAGCAGCTTGGGGGAGCCGTACGAGCAGTACTTC.

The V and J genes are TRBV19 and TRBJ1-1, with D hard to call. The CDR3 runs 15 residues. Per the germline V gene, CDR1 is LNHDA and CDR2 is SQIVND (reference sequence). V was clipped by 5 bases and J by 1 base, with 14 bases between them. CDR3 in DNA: TGTGCCAGTAGTTTTTTTCACGGAACGAACACTGAAGCTTTCTTT. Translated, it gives CASSFFHGTNTEAFF.

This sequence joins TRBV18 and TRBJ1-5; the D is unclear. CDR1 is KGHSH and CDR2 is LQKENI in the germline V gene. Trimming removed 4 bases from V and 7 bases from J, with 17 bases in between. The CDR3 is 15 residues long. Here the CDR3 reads CASSQNPGGQQPQHF. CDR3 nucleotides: TGTGCCAGCTCACAAAACCCAGGCGGGCAACAGCCCCAGCATTTT. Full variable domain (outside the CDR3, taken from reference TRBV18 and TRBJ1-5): NAGVMQNPRHLVRRRGQEARLRCSPMKGHSHVYWYRQLPEEGLKFMVYLQKENIIDESGMPKERFSAEFPKEGPSILRIQQVVRGDSAAYFCASSQNPGGQQPQHFGDGTRLSIL.

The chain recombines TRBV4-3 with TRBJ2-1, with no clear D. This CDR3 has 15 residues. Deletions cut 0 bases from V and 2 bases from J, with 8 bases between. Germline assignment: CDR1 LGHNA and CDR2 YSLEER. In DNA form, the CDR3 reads TGCGCCAGCAGCCAAGATTTACCGACCTACAATGAGCAGTTCTTC. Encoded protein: CASSQDLPTYNEQFF.

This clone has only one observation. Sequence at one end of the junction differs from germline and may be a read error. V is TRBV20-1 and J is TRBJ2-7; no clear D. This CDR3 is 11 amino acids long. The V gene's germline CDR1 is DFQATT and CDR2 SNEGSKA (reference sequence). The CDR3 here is CSARFPGREHF. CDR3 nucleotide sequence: TGCAGTGCTAGATTCCCCGGAAGAGAGCACTTC.

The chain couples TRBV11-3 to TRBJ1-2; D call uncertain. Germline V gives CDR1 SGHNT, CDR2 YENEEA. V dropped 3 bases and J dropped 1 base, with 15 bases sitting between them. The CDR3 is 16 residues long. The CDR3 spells CASSFQLDCLNYGYTF. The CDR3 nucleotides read TGTGCCAGCAGCTTCCAATTGGACTGCCTTAACTATGGCTACACCTTC. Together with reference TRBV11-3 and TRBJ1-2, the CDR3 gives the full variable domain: EAGVVQSPRYKIIEKKQPVAFWCNPISGHNTLYWYLQNLGQGPELLIRYENEEAVDDSQLPKDRFSAERLKGVDSTLKIQPAELGDSAVYLCASSFQLDCLNYGYTFGSGTRLTVV.

CDR3 coding DNA: TGTGCCATCAGTGAAGTGGACAAGCTCTCCTACGAGCAGTACTTC. Protein product: CAISEVDKLSYEQYF. J is TRBJ2-7 and V is TRBV10-3; possible D gene TRBD1, 5 bases. The germline CDR1 and CDR2 sequences are ENHRY and SYGVKD. Trimming took off 3 bases at V and 0 bases at J, with 12 bases between the two ends. CDR3 length: 15 amino acids.

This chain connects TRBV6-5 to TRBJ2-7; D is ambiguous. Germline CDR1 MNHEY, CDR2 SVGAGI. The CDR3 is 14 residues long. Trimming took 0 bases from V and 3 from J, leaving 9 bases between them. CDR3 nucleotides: TGTGCCAGCAGTTACTCGGGATCGATCTACGAGCAGTACTTC. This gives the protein CASSYSGSIYEQYF.

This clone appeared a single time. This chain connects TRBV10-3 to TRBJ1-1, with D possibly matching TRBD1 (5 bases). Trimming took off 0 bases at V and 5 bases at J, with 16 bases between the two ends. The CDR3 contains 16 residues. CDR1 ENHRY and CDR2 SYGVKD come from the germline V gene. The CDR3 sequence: CAISESGAGITTEAFF. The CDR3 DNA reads TGTGCCATCAGTGAGTCCGGGGCGGGTATCACGACTGAAGCTTTCTTT.

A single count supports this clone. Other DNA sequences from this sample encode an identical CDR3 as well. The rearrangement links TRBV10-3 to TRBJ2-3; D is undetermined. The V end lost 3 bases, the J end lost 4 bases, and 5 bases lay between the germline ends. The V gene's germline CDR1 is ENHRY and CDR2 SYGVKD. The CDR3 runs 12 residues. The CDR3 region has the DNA TGTGCCATCAGTGACGGCGCAGATACGCAGTATTTT. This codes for CAISDGADTQYF.

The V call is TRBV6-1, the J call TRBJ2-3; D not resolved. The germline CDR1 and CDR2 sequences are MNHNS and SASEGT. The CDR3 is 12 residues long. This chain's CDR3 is CPSTRSTDTQYF. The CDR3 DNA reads TGTCCCTCTACTCGGAGCACAGATACGCAGTATTTT.

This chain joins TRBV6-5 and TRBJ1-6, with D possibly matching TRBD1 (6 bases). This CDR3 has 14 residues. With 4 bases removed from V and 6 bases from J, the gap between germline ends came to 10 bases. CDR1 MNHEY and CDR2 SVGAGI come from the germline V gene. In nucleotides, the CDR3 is TGTGCCAGCAGTTTTGGACAGCCTAATTCACCCCTCCACTTT. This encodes CASSFGQPNSPLHF.

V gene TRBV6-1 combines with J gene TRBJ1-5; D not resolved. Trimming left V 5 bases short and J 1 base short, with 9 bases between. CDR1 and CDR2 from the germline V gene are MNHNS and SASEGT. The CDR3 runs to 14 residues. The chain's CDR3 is CASSRTESNQPQHF. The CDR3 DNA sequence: TGTGCCAGCAGTAGGACCGAGAGCAATCAGCCCCAGCATTTT.

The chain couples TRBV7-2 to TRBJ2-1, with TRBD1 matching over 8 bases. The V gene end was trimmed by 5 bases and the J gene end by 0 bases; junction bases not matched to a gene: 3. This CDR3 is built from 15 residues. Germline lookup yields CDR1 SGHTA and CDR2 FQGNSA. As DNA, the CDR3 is TGTGCCAGCAGCCCGGACAGGGTCTCCTACAATGAGCAGTTCTTC. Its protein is CASSPDRVSYNEQFF. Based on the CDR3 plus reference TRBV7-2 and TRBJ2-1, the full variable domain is GAGVSQSPSNKVTEKGKDVELRCDPISGHTALYWYRQSLGQGLEFLIYFQGNSAPDKSGLPSDRFSAERTGGSVSTLTIQRTQQEDSAVYLCASSPDRVSYNEQFFGPGTRLTVL.

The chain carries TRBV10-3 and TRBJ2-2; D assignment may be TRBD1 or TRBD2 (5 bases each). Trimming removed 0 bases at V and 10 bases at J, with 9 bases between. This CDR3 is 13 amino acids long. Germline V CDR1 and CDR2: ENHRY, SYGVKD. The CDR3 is CAISESEGTELFF. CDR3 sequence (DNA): TGTGCCATCAGTGAGTCGGAAGGGACGGAGCTGTTTTTT.

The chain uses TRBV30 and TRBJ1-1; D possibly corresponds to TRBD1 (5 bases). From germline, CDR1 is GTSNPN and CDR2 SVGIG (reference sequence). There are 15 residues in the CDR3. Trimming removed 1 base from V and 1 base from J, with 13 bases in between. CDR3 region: CAWSATGTKNTEAFF. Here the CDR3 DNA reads TGTGCCTGGAGTGCAACCGGGACGAAGAACACTGAAGCTTTCTTT.

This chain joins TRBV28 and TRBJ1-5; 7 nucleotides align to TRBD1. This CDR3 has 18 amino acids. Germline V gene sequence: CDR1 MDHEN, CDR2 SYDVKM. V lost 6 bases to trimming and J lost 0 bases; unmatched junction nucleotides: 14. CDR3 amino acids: CASSITGAPNFSNQPQHF. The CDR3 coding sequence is TGTGCCAGCAGCATCACAGGGGCGCCTAACTTTAGCAATCAGCCCCAGCATTTT.

CDR3 nucleotides: TGTGCCATCAGGGAGACAGATAGCACAGATACGCAGTATTTT. Encoded protein: CAIRETDSTDTQYF. The rearrangement uses TRBV10-3 and TRBJ2-3; a weak D match, TRBD1 (5 bases). Germline values: CDR1 ENHRY, CDR2 SYGVKD. V lost 6 bases, J lost 0 bases, and 10 bases lay in between. The CDR3 extends over 14 amino acids.